This T cell receptor beta chain was sequenced for a study of T-cell reconstitution after alpha-beta-depleted transplantation in children. Using unique molecular identifiers, the investigators prepared the TCRbeta library. In TCRdb, the PCR reads were re-called with MiXCR into one record per CDR3 protein. Of just under 550,000 distinct CDR3 sequences in the sample, 18% are singletons; the top ten hold approximately 3%. The V gene lost 1 base and the J gene lost 0 bases, with 9 bases spanning the gap. CDR1 and CDR2 from the germline V gene are LGHNA and YNFKEQ. This CDR3 has 15 amino acids. There are a few counts of this clonotype.

This sample comprised PBMCs from the stem cell graft donor, obtained from the stem cell graft. The receptor's source is a human donor who donated a stem cell graft to a child with acute lymphoblastic leukemia. The chain joins TRBV4-2 to TRBJ1-1; D is uncertain. The DNA for the CDR3 is TGTGCCAGCAGCCAAGGCTCCCTCATGAACACTGAAGCTTTCTTT. This translates into CASSQGSLMNTEAFF.